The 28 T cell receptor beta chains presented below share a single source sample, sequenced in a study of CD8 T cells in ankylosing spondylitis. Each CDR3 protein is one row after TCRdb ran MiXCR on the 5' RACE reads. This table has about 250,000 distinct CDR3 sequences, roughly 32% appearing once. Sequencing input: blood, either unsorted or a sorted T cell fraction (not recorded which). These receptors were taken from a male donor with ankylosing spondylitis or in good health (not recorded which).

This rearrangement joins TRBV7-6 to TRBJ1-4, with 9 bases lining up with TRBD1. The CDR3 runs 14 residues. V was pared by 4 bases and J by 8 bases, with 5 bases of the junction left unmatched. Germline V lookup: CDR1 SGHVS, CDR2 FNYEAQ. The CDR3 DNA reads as TGTGCCAGCAGCTCACCCGGGACAGGGGAAAAACTGTTTTTT. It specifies CASSSPGTGEKLFF.

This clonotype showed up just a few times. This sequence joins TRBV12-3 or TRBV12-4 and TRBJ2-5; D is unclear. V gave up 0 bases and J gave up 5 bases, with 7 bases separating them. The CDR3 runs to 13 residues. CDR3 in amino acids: CASSLAQGETQYF. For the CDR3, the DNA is TGTGCCAGCAGTTTAGCGCAAGGGGAGACCCAGTACTTC.

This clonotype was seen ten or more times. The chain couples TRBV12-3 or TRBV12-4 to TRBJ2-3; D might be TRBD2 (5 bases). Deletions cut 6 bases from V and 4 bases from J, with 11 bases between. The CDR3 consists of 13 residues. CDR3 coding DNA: TGTGCCAGCAGGCCAACCGGGGCAGATACGCAGTATTTT. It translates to CASRPTGADTQYF.

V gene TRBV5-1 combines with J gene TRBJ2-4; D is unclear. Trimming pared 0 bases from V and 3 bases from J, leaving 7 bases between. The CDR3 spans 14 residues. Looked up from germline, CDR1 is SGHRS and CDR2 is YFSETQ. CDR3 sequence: CASSLEGLKNIQYF. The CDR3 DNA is TGCGCCAGCAGCTTGGAAGGGCTCAAAAACATTCAGTACTTC. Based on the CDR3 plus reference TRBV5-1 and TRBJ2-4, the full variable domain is KAGVTQTPRYLIKTRGQQVTLSCSPISGHRSVSWYQQTPGQGLQFLFEYFSETQRNKGNFPGRFSGRQFSNSRSEMNVSTLELGDSALYLCASSLEGLKNIQYFGAGTRLSVL.

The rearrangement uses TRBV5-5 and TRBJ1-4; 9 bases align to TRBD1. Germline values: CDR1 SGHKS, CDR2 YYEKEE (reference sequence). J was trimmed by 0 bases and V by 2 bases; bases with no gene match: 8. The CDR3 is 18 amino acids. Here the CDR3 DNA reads TGTGCCAGCAGCTTCCAGACAGGGGGGAGTGCAACTAATGAAAAACTGTTTTTT. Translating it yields CASSFQTGGSATNEKLFF.

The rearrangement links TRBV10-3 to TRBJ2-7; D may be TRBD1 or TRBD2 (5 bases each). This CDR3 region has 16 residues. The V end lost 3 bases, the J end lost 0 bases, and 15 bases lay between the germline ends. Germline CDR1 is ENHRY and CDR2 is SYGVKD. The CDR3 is CAISDPGTQVSYEQYF. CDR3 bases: TGTGCCATCAGTGATCCCGGGACCCAAGTCTCCTACGAGCAGTACTTC.

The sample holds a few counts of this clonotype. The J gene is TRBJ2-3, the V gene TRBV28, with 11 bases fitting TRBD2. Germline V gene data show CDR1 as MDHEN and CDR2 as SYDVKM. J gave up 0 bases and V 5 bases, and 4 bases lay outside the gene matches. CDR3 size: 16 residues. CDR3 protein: CASSIWTSGSTDTQYF. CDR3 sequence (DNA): TGTGCCAGCAGTATCTGGACTAGCGGGAGCACAGATACGCAGTATTTT.

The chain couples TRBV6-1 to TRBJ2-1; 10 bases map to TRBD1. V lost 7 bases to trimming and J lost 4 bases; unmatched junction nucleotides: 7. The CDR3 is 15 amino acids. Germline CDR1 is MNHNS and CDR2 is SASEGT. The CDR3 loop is CASTADRGLYNEQFF. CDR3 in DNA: TGTGCCAGCACCGCGGACAGGGGGTTATACAATGAGCAGTTCTTC.

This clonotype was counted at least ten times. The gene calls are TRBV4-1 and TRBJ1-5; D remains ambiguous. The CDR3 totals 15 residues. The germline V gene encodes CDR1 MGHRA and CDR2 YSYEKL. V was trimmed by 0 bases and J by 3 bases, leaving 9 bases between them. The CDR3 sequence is CASSQDRDPNQPQHF. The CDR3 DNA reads TGCGCCAGCAGCCAAGATCGAGACCCCAATCAGCCCCAGCATTTT.

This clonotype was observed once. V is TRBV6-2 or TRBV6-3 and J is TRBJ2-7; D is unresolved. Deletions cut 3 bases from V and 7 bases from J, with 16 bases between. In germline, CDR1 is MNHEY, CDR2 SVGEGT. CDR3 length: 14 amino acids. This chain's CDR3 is CASSYPPKRREQYF. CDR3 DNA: TGTGCCAGCAGTTATCCCCCAAAACGACGTGAGCAGTACTTC.

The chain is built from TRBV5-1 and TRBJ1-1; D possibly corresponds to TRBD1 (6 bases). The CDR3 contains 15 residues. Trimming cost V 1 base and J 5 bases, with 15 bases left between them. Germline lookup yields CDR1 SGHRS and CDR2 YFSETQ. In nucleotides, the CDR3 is TGCGCCAGCAGCTTGAATACCGGCAGGGGAACTGAAGCTTTCTTT. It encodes CASSLNTGRGTEAFF.

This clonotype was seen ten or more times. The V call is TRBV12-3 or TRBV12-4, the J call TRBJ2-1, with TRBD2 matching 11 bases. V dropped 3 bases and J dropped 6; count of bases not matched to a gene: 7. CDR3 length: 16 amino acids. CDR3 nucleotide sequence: TGTGCCAGCAGTTTTCTTCGGACTAGCGGGCTCAATGAGCAGTTCTTC. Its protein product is CASSFLRTSGLNEQFF.

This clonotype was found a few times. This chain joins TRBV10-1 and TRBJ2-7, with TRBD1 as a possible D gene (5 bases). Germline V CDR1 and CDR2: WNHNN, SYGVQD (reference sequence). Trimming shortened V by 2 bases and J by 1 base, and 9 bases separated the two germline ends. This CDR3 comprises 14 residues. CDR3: CASSEGAISYEQYF. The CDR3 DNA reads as TGCGCCAGCAGTGAGGGGGCGATTTCCTACGAGCAGTACTTC.

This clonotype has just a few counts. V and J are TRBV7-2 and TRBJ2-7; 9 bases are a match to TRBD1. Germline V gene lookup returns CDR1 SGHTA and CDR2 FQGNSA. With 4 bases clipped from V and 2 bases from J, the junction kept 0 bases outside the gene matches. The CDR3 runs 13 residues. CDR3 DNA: TGTGCCAGCAGCTGGGACAGGGCCTACGAGCAGTACTTC. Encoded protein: CASSWDRAYEQYF.

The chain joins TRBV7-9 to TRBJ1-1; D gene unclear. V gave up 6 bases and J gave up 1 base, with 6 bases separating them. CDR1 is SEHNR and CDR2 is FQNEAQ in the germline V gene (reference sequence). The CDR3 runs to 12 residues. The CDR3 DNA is TGTGCCAGCAGTTCAGCGAACACTGAAGCTTTCTTT. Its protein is CASSSANTEAFF.

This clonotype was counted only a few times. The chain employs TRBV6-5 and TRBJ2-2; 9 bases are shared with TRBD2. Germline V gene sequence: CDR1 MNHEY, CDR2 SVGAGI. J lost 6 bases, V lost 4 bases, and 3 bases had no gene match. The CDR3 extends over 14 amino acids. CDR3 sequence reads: CASSSGLAPGELFF. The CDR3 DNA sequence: TGTGCCAGCAGTTCGGGACTAGCCCCCGGGGAGCTGTTTTTT.

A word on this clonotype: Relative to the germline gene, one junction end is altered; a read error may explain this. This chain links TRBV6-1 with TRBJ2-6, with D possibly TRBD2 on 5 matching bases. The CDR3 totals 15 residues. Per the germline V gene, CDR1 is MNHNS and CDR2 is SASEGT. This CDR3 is CASSQPPSGDNVLTF. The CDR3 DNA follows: TGTGCCAGCAGTCAGCCCCCGTCCGGGGACAACGTCCTGACTTTC.

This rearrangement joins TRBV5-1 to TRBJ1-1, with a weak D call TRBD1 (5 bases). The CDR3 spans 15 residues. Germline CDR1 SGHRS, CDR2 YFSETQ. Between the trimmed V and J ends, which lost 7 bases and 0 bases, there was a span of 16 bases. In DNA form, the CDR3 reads TGCGCCAGCGGGGTGACAGATACCCTGAACACTGAAGCTTTCTTT. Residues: CASGVTDTLNTEAFF.

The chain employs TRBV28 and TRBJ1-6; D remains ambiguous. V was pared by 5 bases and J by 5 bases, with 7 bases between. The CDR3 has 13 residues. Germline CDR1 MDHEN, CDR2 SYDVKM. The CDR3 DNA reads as TGTGCCAGCAGTCCCGTGGATAATTCACCCCTCCACTTT. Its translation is CASSPVDNSPLHF.

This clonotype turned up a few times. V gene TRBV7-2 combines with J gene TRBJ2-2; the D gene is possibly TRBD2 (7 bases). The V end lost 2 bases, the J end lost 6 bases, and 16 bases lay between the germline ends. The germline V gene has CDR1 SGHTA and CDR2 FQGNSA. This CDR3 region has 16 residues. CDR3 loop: CASSLKGGSWAGELFF. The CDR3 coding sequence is TGTGCCAGCAGCTTAAAGGGGGGGTCGTGGGCCGGGGAGCTGTTTTTT.

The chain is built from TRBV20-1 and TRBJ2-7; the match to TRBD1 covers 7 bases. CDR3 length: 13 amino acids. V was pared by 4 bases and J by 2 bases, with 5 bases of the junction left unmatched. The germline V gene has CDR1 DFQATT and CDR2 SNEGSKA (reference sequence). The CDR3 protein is CSAIGQATYEQYF. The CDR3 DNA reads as TGCAGTGCTATTGGACAGGCGACCTACGAGCAGTACTTC.

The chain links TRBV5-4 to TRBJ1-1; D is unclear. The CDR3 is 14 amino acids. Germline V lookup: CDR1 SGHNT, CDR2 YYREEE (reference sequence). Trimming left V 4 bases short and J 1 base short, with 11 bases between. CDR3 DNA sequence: TGTGCCAGCAGCCCGGGCCCTGGGAACACTGAAGCTTTCTTT. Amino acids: CASSPGPGNTEAFF.

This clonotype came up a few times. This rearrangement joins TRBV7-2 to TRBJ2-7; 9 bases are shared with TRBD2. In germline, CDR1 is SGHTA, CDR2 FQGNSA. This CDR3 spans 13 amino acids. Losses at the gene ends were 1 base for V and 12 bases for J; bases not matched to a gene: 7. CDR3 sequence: CASSLDPSGVGYF. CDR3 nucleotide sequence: TGTGCCAGCAGCTTAGACCCTAGCGGGGTCGGGTACTTC.

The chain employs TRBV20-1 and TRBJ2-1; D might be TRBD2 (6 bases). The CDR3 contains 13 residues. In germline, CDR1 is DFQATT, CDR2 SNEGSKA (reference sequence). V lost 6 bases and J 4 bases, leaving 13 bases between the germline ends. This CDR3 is CSADRLDYNEQFF. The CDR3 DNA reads TGCAGTGCAGATCGACTAGATTACAATGAGCAGTTCTTC.

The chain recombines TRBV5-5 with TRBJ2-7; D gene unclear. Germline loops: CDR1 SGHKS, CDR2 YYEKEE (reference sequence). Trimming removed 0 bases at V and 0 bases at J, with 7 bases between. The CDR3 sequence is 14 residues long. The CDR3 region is CASSLGLLSYEQYF. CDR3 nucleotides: TGTGCCAGCAGCTTGGGGCTCCTCTCCTACGAGCAGTACTTC.

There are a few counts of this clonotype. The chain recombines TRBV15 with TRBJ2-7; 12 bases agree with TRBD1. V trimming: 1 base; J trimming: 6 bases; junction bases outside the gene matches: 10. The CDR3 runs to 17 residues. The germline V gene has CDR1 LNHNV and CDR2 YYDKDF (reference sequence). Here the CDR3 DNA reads TGTGCCACCAGCAGAGGCAGGACCGGGACAGGGGGCTCCGAGCAGTACTTC. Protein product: CATSRGRTGTGGSEQYF.

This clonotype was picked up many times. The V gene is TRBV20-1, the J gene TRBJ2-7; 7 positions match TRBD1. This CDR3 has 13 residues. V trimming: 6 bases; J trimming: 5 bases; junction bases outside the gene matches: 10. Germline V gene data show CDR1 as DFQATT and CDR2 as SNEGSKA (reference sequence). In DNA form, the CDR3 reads TGCAGTGCCCCGCCGGGACAGAGTGACGAGCAGTACTTC. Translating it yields CSAPPGQSDEQYF.

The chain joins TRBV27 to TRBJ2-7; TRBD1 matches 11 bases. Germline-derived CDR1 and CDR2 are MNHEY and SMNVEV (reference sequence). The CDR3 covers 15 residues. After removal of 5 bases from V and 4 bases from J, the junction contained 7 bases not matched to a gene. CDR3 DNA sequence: TGTGCCAGCAGTATCCGGGACAGGGGGACTTACGAGCAGTACTTC. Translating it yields CASSIRDRGTYEQYF.